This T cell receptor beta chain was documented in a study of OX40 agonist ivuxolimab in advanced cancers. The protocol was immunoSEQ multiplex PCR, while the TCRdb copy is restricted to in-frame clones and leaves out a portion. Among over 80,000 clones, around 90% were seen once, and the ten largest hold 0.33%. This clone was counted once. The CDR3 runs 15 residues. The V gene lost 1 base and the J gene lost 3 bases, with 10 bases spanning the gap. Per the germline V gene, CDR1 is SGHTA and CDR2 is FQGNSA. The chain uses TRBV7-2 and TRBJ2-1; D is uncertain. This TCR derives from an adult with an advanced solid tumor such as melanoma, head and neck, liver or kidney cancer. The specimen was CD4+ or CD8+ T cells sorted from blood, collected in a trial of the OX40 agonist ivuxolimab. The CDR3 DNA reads TGTGCCAGCAGCTTAGACTGGCAGAACTACAATGAGCAGTTCTTC. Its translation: CASSLDWQNYNEQFF.